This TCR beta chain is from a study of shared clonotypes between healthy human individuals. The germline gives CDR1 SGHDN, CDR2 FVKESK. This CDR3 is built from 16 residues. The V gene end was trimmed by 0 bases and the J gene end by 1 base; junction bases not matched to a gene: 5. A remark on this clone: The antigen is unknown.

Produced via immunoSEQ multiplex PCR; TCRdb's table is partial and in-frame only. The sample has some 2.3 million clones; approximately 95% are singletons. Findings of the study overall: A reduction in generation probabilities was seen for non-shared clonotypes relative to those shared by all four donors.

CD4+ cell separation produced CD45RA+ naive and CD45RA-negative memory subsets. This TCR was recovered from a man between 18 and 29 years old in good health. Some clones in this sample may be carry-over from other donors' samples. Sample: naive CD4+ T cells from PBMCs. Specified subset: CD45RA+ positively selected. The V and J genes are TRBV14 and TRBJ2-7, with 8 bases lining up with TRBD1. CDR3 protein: CASSQDWGTGSYEQYF. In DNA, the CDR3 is TGTGCCAGCAGCCAAGATTGGGGGACAGGATCCTACGAGCAGTACTTC.